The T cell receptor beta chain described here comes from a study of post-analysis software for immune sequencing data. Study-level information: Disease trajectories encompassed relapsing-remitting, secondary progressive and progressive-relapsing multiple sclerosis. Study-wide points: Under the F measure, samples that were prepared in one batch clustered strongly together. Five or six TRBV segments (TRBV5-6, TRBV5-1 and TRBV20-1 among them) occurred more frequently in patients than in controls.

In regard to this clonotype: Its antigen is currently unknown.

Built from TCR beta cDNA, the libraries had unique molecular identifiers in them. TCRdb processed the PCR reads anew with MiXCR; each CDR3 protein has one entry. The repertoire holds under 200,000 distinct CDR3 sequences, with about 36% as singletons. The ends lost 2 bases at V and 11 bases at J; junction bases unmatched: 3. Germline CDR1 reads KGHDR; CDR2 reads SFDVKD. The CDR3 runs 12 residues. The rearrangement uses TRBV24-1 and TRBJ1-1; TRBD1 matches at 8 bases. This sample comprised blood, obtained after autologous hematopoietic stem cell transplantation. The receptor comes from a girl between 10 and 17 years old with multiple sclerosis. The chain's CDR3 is CATSDWTGRAFF. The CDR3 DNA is TGTGCCACCAGTGATTGGACAGGGCGGGCTTTCTTT.